Following are 6 T cell receptor beta chains from one sample sequenced in a study of sequential checkpoint blockade in melanoma (dated by TCRdb to 2018 to 2020). The library came from the immunoSEQ multiplex PCR assay. Entries here come from immuneACCESS through TCRdb and include only in-frame sequences with V and J called. Some clones fail to appear in such tables; in the studies checked, an unresolved V gene covers under half of the shortfall, and the cause of the remainder is unknown. The table for this sample lists 25,000 to 35,000 clones; more than 80% of them were counted only once. Of the sample, less than 20% falls within the top ten clones. The treatment or condition label here, explained by the study, means: randomized to nivolumab then ipilimumab (arm A) or the reverse (arm B). The material sequenced was CD8+ T cells sorted from blood (inferred from file names), taken from a patient given nivolumab and ipilimumab in sequence. These receptors were obtained from a human donor with melanoma.

The chain joins TRBV19 to TRBJ2-5, with D possibly TRBD2 on 6 matching bases. Trimming took 1 base from V and 4 from J, leaving 19 bases between them. The CDR3 consists of 17 residues. The germline V gene encodes CDR1 LNHDA and CDR2 SQIVND (reference sequence). The CDR3 DNA reads as TGTGCCAGTAGTATAGTCGGAGCGGGCGCCCTTCCAGAGACCCAGTACTTC. Its translation is CASSIVGAGALPETQYF. Full variable domain (outside the CDR3, taken from reference TRBV19 and TRBJ2-5): DGGITQSPKYLFRKEGQNVTLSCEQNLNHDAMYWYRQDPGQGLRLIYYSQIVNDFQKGDIAEGYSVSREKKESFPLTVTSAQKNPTAFYLCASSIVGAGALPETQYFGPGTRLLVL.

The rearrangement links TRBV19 to TRBJ2-2; D perhaps matches TRBD1 (6 bases). The germline V gene has CDR1 LNHDA and CDR2 SQIVND (reference sequence). V was shortened by 6 bases and J by 0 bases, with 17 bases between the two germline ends. The CDR3 totals 17 residues. CDR3: CASRDRQENANTGELFF. The CDR3 region has the DNA TGTGCCAGTAGGGACAGACAAGAGAACGCGAACACCGGGGAGCTGTTTTTT.

This clone showed up just a few times. The chain has TRBV19 and TRBJ2-7; TRBD2 matches at 14 bases. V trimming: 1 base; J trimming: 3 bases; junction bases outside the gene matches: 2. CDR1 LNHDA and CDR2 SQIVND come from the germline V gene (reference sequence). The CDR3 runs to 16 residues. As DNA, the CDR3 is TGTGCCAGTAGTATAGGTGGACTAGCGGGAGGCTACGAGCAGTACTTC. Translation: CASSIGGLAGGYEQYF.

This rearrangement joins TRBV21-1 to TRBJ1-3. TRBV21-1 is reported as a pseudogene. The CDR3 has 14 residues. This CDR3 reads CASSNTAAGNTIYF. DNA of the CDR3: TGTGCCAGCAGCAACACGGCGGCTGGAAACACCATATATTTT.

The rearrangement joins TRBV19 to TRBJ2-7; D possibly corresponds to TRBD1 (6 bases). This CDR3 region has 17 residues. Trimming took off 5 bases at V and 2 bases at J, with 22 bases between the two ends. The germline CDR1 and CDR2 sequences are LNHDA and SQIVND (reference sequence). DNA of the CDR3: TGTGCCAGTAGTCAGGGAACAGGAAGTAGGGGGACCTACGAGCAGTACTTC. Amino acid sequence: CASSQGTGSRGTYEQYF.

This clone was detected only once. The gene calls are TRBV7-2 and TRBJ2-7; 11 nucleotides agree with TRBD2. The germline CDR1 and CDR2 sequences are SGHTA and FQGNSA. The CDR3 has 15 residues. V shed 2 bases and J 5 bases; nucleotides not matched to a gene: 5. Here the CDR3 DNA reads TGTGCCAGCAGCTTAATTGATAGCGGGAGGGACGAGCAGTACTTC. Encoded protein: CASSLIDSGRDEQYF.